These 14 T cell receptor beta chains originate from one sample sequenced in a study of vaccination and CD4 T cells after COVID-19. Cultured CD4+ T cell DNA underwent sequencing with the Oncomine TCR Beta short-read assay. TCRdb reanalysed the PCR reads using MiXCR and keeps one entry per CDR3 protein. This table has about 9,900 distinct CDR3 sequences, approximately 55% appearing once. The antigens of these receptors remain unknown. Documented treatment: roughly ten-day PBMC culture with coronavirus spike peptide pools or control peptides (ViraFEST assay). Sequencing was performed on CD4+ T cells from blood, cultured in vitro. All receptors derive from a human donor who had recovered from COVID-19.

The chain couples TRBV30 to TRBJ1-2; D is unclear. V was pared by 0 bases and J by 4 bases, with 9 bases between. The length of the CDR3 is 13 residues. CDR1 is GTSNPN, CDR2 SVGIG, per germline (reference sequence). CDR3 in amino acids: CAWSVSAFYGYTF. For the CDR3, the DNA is TGTGCCTGGAGTGTTTCAGCTTTCTATGGCTACACCTTC.

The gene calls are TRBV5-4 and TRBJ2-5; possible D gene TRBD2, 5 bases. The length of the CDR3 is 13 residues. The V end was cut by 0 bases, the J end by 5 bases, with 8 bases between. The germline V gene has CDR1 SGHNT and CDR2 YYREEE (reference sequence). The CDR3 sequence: CASSLAPGETQYF. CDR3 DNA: TGTGCCAGCAGCTTGGCCCCGGGGGAGACCCAGTACTTC.

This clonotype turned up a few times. The CDR3 DNA is TGTGCCAGCAGTTTAATCTCCGGGGAGCTGTTTTTT. Translating it yields CASSLISGELFF. The chain recombines TRBV12-3 or TRBV12-4 with TRBJ2-2; the D is unclear. The CDR3 is made up of 12 amino acids. The V gene lost 2 bases and the J gene lost 6 bases, with 4 bases spanning the gap.

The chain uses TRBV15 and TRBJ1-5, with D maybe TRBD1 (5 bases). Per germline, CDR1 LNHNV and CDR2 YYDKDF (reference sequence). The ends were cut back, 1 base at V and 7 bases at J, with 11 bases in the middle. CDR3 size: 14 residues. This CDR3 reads CATSRGRRDQPQHF. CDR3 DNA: TGTGCCACCAGCAGAGGCCGGCGGGACCAGCCCCAGCATTTT.

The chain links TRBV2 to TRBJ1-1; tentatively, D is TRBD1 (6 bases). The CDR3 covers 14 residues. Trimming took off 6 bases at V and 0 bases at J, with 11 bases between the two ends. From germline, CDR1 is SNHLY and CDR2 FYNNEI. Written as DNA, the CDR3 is TGTGCCAGCAGGGGGGGCCTTATGAACACTGAAGCTTTCTTT. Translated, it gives CASRGGLMNTEAFF.

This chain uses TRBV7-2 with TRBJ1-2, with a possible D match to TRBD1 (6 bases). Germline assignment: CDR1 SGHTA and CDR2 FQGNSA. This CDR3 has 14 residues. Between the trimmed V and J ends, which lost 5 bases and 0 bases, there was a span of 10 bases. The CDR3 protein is CASSLDSSNYGYTF. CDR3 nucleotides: TGTGCCAGCAGCCTGGACAGTTCTAACTATGGCTACACCTTC.

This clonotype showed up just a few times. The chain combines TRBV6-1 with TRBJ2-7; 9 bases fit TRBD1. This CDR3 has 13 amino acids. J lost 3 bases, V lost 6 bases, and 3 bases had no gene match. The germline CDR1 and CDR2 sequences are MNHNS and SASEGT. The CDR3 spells CASSRDRVYEQYF. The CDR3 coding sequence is TGTGCCAGCAGCCGGGACAGGGTCTACGAGCAGTACTTC.

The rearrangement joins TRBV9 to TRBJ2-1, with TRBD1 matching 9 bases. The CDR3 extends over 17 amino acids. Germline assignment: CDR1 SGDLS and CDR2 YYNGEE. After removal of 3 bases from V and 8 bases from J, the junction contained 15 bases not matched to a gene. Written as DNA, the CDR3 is TGTGCCAGCAGCGCGAGATGGGGACAGGGAGTTTGGGATGAGCAGTTCTTC. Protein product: CASSARWGQGVWDEQFF.

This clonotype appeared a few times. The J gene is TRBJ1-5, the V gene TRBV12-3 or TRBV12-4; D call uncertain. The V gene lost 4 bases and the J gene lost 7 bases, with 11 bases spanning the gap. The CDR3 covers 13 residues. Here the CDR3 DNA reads TGTGCCAGCAGTTCCTGGCTGGGCCAGCCCCAGCATTTT. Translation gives CASSSWLGQPQHF.

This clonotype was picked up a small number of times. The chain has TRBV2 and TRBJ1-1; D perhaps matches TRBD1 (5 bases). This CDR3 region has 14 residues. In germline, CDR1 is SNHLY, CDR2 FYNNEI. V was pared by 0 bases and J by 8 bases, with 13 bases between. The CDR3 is CASSEARGGGEAFF. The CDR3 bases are TGTGCCAGCAGTGAAGCGCGGGGCGGGGGAGAAGCTTTCTTT.

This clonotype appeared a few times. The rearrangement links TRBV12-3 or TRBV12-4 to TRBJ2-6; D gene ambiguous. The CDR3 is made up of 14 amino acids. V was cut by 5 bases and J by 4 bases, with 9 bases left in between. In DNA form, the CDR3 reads TGTGCCAGCAGTCACCTCGCCGGGGCCAACGTCCTGACTTTC. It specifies CASSHLAGANVLTF.

The CDR3 here is CASCRAATNTGELFF. CDR3 DNA sequence: TGTGCCAGCTGCAGGGCAGCGACGAACACCGGGGAGCTGTTTTTT. The chain has TRBV12-3 or TRBV12-4 and TRBJ2-2, with D possibly TRBD1 on 5 matching bases. CDR3 size: 15 residues. Trimming removed 8 bases at V and 0 bases at J, with 13 bases between.

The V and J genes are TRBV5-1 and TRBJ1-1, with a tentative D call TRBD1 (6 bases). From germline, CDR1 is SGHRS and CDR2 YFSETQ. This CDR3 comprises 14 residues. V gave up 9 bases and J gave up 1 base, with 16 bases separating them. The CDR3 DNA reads TGCGCCACCGCAAAGGTGACAGGGAACACTGAAGCTTTCTTT. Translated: CATAKVTGNTEAFF. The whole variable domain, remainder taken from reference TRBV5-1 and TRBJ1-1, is KAGVTQTPRYLIKTRGQQVTLSCSPISGHRSVSWYQQTPGQGLQFLFEYFSETQRNKGNFPGRFSGRQFSNSRSEMNVSTLELGDSALYLCATAKVTGNTEAFFGQGTRLTVV.

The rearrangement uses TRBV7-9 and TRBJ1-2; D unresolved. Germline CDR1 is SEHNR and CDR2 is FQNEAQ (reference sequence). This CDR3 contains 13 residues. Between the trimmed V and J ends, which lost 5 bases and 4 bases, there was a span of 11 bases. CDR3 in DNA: TGTGCCAGCAGCCCCCTACAAGGCTATGGCTACACCTTC. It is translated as CASSPLQGYGYTF.